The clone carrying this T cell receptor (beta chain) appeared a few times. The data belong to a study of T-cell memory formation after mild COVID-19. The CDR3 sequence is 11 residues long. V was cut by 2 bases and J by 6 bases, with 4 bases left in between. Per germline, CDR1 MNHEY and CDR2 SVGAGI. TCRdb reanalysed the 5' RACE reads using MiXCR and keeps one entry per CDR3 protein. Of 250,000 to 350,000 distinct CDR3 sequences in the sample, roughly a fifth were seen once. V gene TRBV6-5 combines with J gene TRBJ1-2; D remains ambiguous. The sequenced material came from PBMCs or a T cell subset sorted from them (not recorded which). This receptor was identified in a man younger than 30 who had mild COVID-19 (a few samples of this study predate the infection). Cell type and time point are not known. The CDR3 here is CASSYGDGYTF. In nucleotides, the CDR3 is TGTGCCAGCAGTTACGGGGATGGCTACACCTTC.